Sequencing of this T cell receptor (beta chain) was carried out in a study of cytomegalovirus exposure and HLA in healthy donors. The PCR was carried out with 60 Vbeta primers and 13 Jbeta primers. Some clones are missing from TCRdb's copy, which holds only in-frame ones; the method was immunoSEQ multiplex PCR. The top ten hold over 1.2% of the sample, which has 150,000 to 200,000 clones, 82% seen once. Study-level results: With further analysis later on, most CMV-associated TCR beta chains appeared HLA-restricted. Some TCR beta chains (around 160 of them) were listed as cytomegalovirus-associated. A few V segments could not be told apart, such as TRBV6-2 and TRBV6-3, and were left out.

CDR3 length: 15 amino acids. In germline, CDR1 is SGHNT, CDR2 YYREEE (reference sequence). Regarding this clone: Its antigen remains unknown.

The sequenced material came from PBMCs. The V gene is TRBV5-4, the J gene TRBJ2-5; 9 bases match TRBD2. The end of the DNA aligns better with TRBJ2-7, so the J call may be wrong. The clonotype comes from a girl between 5 and 17 years old in good health and CMV-seropositive. The CDR3 DNA sequence: TGTGCCAGCAGCTTTGAGCGGGGGGAGGCCTACGAGCAGTACTTC. Translation: CASSFERGEAYEQYF.